This is a list of T cell receptor beta chains from one sample in a study of cytomegalovirus exposure and HLA in healthy donors. Method: immunoSEQ multiplex PCR; TCRdb's copy keeps in-frame clones and lacks some. The sample consists of over 90,000 clones, 79% of them appearing once. Sequenced input: PBMCs. All receptors derive from a middle-aged man in good health and CMV-seropositive. Each CDR3 is given with its conserved first and last residue. A D gene is named only where the DNA matches it firmly. A clone size is listed for some rows: how often the clone was seen (once, few, many), or a class if it is expanded.

d_gene	v_gene	j_gene	abundance	CDR3aa	CDR3nt
TRBD2	TRBV2	TRBJ2-7	.	CAGFQGLAGLSYEQYF	TGTGCCGGATTTCAGGGGCTAGCGGGACTCTCCTACGAGCAGTACTTC
.	TRBV11-2	TRBJ1-6	.	CASSLRQNDSPLHF	TGTGCCAGCAGCTTACGACAGAATGATTCACCCCTCCACTTT
.	TRBV18	TRBJ1-1	.	CASSPSGGDTEAFF	TGTGCCAGCTCCCCCTCCGGGGGGGACACTGAAGCTTTCTTT
TRBD2	TRBV5-1	TRBJ2-7	.	CASSLGAGGPLEQYF	TGCGCCAGCAGCTTGGGGGCGGGAGGGCCTCTCGAGCAGTACTTC
TRBD2	TRBV7-3	TRBJ2-5	.	CASSRGEGETQYF	TGTGCCAGCAGCCGGGGGGAGGGGGAGACCCAGTACTTC
.	TRBV5-6	TRBJ2-3	.	CASSLFGQDTQYF	TGTGCCAGCAGCTTGTTTGGCCAAGATACGCAGTATTTT
.	TRBV29-1	TRBJ2-2	.	CSVGGSANTGELFF	TGCAGCGTTGGTGGGAGCGCGAACACCGGGGAGCTGTTTTTT
TRBD1	TRBV28	TRBJ1-1	few	CASSLGQGGFDTEAFF	TGTGCCAGCAGCCTGGGACAGGGAGGTTTTGACACTGAAGCTTTCTTT
.	TRBV6-1	TRBJ1-1	.	CASSDTLDMAFGSFF	TGTGCCAGCAGTGATACCCTCGACATGGCCTTTGGGTCTTTCTTT
TRBD1	TRBV30	TRBJ1-4	.	CAWGYRDSKNEKLFF	TGTGCCTGGGGATACAGGGACAGTAAAAATGAAAAACTGTTTTTT
.	TRBV6-6	TRBJ1-2	few	CASTPTTRNYGYTF	TGTGCCAGCACCCCGACGACACGGAACTATGGCTACACCTTC
TRBD2	TRBV27	TRBJ2-5	.	CASSSGGGGEETQYF	TGTGCCAGCAGTTCCGGCGGTGGGGGGGAAGAGACCCAGTACTTC
.	TRBV7-7	TRBJ2-3	.	CASSLQGRGTDTQYF	TGTGCCAGCAGCTTACAGGGGAGGGGCACAGATACGCAGTATTTT
TRBD1	TRBV10-3	TRBJ1-2	once	CATLQGNYGYTF	TGTGCCACGCTACAGGGGAACTATGGCTACACCTTC
.	TRBV5-1	TRBJ2-1	.	CASSGSAGSYNEQFF	TGCGCCAGCAGCGGTTCGGCGGGATCGTACAATGAGCAGTTCTTC
TRBD2	TRBV5-1	TRBJ2-1	few	CASRSISGSFNEQFF	TGCGCCAGCAGAAGTATTAGCGGGAGTTTTAATGAGCAGTTCTTC
TRBD1	TRBV28	TRBJ2-4	.	CASSLIRDRGGRIQYF	TGTGCCAGCAGTTTGATCCGGGACAGGGGAGGGCGCATTCAGTACTTC
.	TRBV28	TRBJ1-5	few	CASSKGHSNQPQHF	TGTGCCAGCAGCAAGGGACATAGCAATCAGCCCCAGCATTTT
TRBD2	TRBV7-9	TRBJ2-5	.	CASSYQAGVSVGETQYF	TGTGCCAGCAGCTACCAGGCGGGAGTGTCGGTGGGTGAGACCCAGTACTTC
.	TRBV5-6	TRBJ2-1	.	CASSHLPTGDNEQFF	TGTGCCAGCAGCCATCTGCCAACAGGTGACAATGAGCAGTTCTTC
TRBD2	TRBV30	TRBJ2-5	.	CAWSGGGSQQETQYF	TGTGCCTGGAGTGGGGGCGGGAGCCAGCAAGAGACCCAGTACTTC
TRBD2	TRBV5-4	TRBJ2-7	.	CASSLGSRSSGRGEQYF	TGTGCCAGCAGCTTGGGTAGTAGGTCTAGCGGGAGAGGTGAGCAGTACTTC
.	TRBV7-2	TRBJ2-7	.	CASSLRGSGYEQYF	TGTGCCAGCAGCTTACGTGGGAGCGGTTACGAGCAGTACTTC
TRBD1	TRBV5-4	TRBJ2-5	.	CASSGGTGKEETQYF	TGTGCCAGCAGCGGGGGGACAGGAAAAGAAGAGACCCAGTACTTC
TRBD2	TRBV18	TRBJ2-2	.	CASSQAGGLTGELFF	TGTGCCAGCTCACAGGCGGGGGGCCTCACCGGGGAGCTGTTTTTT
.	TRBV5-1	TRBJ2-5	once	CASSLGFGRVQETQYF	TGCGCCAGCAGCTTGGGTTTCGGCAGGGTCCAAGAGACCCAGTACTTC